This T cell receptor (beta chain) is drawn from a study of response to subunit inactivated influenza vaccine. Overall study results and limits: Each seasonal influenza vaccination recruits few new T cells, the authors suggested.

Each CDR3 protein gets one entry after TCRdb re-called the RT-PCR reads with MiXCR. Of about 780,000 distinct CDR3 sequences in the sample, about 18% were seen once. With respect to this clonotype: The target antigen is unknown.

The receptor was isolated from a middle-aged man who received an inactivated influenza vaccine. The sample in question was PBMCs from blood, obtained 5 days after vaccination.

In DNA, the CDR3 is TGTGCCAGCAGTGAAACGCAGGGGGTTGGAAATGAGCAGTTCTTC. It encodes CASSETQGVGNEQFF. The rearrangement links TRBV2 to TRBJ2-1, with TRBD1 identical over 7 bases. From germline, CDR1 is SNHLY and CDR2 FYNNEI. V gave up 2 bases and J gave up 7 bases; unmatched junction bases: 8. This CDR3 has 15 amino acids.